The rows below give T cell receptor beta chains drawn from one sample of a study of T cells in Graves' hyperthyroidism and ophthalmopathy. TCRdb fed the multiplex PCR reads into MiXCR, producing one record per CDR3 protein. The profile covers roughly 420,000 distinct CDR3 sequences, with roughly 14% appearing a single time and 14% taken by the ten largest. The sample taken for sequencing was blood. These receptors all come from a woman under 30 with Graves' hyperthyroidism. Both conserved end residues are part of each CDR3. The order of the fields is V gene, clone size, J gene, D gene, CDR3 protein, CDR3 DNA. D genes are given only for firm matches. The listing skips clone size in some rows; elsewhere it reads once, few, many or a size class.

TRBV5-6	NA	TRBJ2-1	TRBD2	CASSLLVAGVRNEQFF	TGTGCCAGCAGCTTGCTGGTAGCGGGAGTAAGAAATGAGCAGTTCTTC
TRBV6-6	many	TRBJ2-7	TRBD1	CASSYSRDRTYEQYF	TGTGCCAGCAGTTACTCCCGGGACAGAACCTACGAGCAGTACTTC
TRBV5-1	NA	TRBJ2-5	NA	CASSLATETQYF	TGCGCCAGCAGCTTGGCGACAGAGACCCAGTACTTC
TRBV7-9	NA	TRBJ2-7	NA	CASSLTGLFGEQYF	TGTGCCAGCAGCTTAACAGGCCTTTTCGGGGAGCAGTACTTC
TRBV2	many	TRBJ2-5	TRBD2	CASSDGLAETQYF	TGTGCCAGCAGCGATGGACTAGCGGAGACCCAGTACTTC
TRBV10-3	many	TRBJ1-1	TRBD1	CATLSGQDTEAFF	TGTGCCACCCTAAGCGGACAGGACACTGAAGCTTTCTTT
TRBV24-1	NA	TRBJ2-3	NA	CATSYGNTQYF	TGTGCCACCTCCTATGGAAATACGCAGTATTTT
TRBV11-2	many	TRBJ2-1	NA	CASSLAKLSTRLEQFF	TGTGCCAGCAGCTTAGCCAAGTTGTCCACACGTCTTGAGCAGTTCTTC
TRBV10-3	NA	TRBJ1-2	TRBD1	CAISESRQGEIDGYTF	TGTGCCATCAGTGAGTCCAGACAGGGTGAGATTGATGGCTACACCTTC
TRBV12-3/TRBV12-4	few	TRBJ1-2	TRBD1	CASSPVPGQDPGPYGYTF	TGTGCCAGCAGTCCGGTCCCGGGACAGGACCCGGGGCCCTATGGCTACACCTTC
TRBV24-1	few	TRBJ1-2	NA	CATSDFSGYGYTF	TGTGCCACCAGTGATTTCTCAGGCTATGGCTACACCTTC
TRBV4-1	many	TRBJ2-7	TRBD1	CASSQVRTGNSYEQYF	TGCGCCAGCAGCCAAGTTAGGACAGGGAACTCCTACGAGCAGTACTTC
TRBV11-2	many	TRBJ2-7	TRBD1	CASSPNRGLDEQYF	TGTGCCAGCAGCCCGAACAGGGGCCTCGACGAGCAGTACTTC
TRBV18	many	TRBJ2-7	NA	CASSEEDADLYEQYF	TGTGCCAGCTCAGAGGAGGACGCCGATCTTTACGAGCAGTACTTC
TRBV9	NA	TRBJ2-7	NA	CASSVDPGRYEQYF	TGTGCCAGCAGCGTAGATCCAGGGAGGTACGAGCAGTACTTC
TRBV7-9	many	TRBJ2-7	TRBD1	CASSPRAGGFYEQYF	TGTGCCAGCAGCCCCCGGGCAGGGGGCTTCTACGAGCAGTACTTC
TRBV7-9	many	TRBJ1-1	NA	CASSSFDGNTEAFF	TGTGCCAGCAGCTCCTTCGACGGGAACACTGAAGCTTTCTTT
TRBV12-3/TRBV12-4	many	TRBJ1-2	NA	CASNEQPRGAENGYTF	TGTGCCAGCAACGAACAGCCTCGAGGGGCGGAGAATGGCTACACCTTC
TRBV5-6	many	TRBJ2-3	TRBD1	CASRGTGQGDTQYF	TGTGCCAGCAGGGGGACAGGCCAGGGAGATACGCAGTATTTT
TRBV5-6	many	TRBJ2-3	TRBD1	CASSLEGAGTDTQYF	TGTGCCAGCAGCCTTGAGGGGGCTGGCACAGATACGCAGTATTTT
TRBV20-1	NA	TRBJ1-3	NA	CSARAGGPGNTIYF	TGCAGTGCTAGGGCGGGGGGCCCGGGAAACACCATATATTTT
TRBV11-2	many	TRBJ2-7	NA	CASSYSEWGDRYEQYF	TGTGCCAGCAGCTATAGCGAGTGGGGGGACCGCTACGAGCAGTACTTC
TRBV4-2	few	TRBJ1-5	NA	CASSQDPGGPGSNQPQHF	TGTGCCAGCAGCCAAGATCCCGGGGGACCAGGGAGCAATCAGCCCCAGCATTTT
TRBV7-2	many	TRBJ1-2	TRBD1	CASSLSRTGPFYGYTF	TGTGCCAGCAGCTTATCGAGGACAGGGCCTTTCTATGGCTACACCTTC
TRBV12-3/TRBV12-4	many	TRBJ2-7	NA	CASSLGQPPDEQYF	TGTGCCAGCAGTTTAGGGCAACCCCCCGACGAGCAGTACTTC
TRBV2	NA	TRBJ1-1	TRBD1	CASSVTGQGWDTEAFF	TGTGCCAGCAGTGTGACCGGACAGGGATGGGACACTGAAGCTTTCTTT
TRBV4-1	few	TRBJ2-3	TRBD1	CASSQVAGTGEFTDTQYF	TGCGCCAGCAGCCAAGTGGCCGGGACAGGGGAATTCACAGATACGCAGTATTTT
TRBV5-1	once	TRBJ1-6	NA	CASSLGAGRSPLHF	TGCGCCAGCAGCTTGGGGGCAGGGCGGTCACCCCTCCACTTT
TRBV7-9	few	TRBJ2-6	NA	CASSGKGIQMVSGANVLTF	TGTGCCAGCAGCGGAAAGGGAATACAGATGGTCTCTGGGGCCAACGTCCTGACTTTC
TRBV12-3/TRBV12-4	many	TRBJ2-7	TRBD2	CASSLGTSGSGEQYF	TGTGCCAGCAGTCTCGGGACTAGCGGGAGCGGGGAGCAGTACTTC
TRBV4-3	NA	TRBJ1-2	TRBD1	CASSQDSTGGFGYGYTF	TGCGCCAGCAGCCAAGATTCGACAGGGGGGTTCGGCTATGGCTACACCTTC
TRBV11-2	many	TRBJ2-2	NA	CASSLAPLGELFF	TGTGCCAGCAGCTTAGCCCCCCTAGGGGAGCTGTTTTTT
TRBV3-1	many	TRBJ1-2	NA	CASSHADGRYGYTF	TGTGCCAGCAGCCACGCGGACGGGCGCTATGGCTACACCTTC
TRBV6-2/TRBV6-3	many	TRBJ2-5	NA	CASGDGGKWETQYF	TGTGCCAGCGGTGATGGAGGAAAATGGGAGACCCAGTACTTC
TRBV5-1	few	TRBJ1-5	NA	CASSFDGHNQPQHF	TGCGCCAGCAGCTTTGACGGACACAATCAGCCCCAGCATTTT
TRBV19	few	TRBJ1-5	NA	CASSRRTDYSNQPQHF	TGTGCCAGTAGTAGGCGGACAGATTATAGCAATCAGCCCCAGCATTTT
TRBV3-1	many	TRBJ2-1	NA	CASSQVSTRGGEQFF	TGTGCCAGCAGCCAAGTTTCGACTAGAGGGGGTGAGCAGTTCTTC
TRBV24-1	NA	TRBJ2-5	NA	CATSDSGDVGETQYF	TGTGCCACCAGTGATTCAGGGGACGTAGGAGAGACCCAGTACTTC
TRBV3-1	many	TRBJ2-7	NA	CASSQGAGRSYEQYF	TGTGCCAGCAGCCAAGGGGCGGGAAGATCCTACGAGCAGTACTTC
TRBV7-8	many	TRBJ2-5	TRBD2	CASSLARRLASKETQYF	TGTGCCAGCAGCTTAGCAAGAAGACTAGCGTCGAAAGAGACCCAGTACTTC
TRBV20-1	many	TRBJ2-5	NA	CSARHGKRGETQYF	TGCAGTGCTAGACACGGGAAGAGGGGAGAGACCCAGTACTTC
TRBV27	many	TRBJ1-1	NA	CASRLMQGMNTEAFF	TGTGCCAGCAGACTAATGCAGGGGATGAACACTGAAGCTTTCTTT
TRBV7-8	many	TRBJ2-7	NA	CASSLVSGREQYF	TGTGCCAGCAGCTTAGTGTCGGGGAGAGAGCAGTACTTC